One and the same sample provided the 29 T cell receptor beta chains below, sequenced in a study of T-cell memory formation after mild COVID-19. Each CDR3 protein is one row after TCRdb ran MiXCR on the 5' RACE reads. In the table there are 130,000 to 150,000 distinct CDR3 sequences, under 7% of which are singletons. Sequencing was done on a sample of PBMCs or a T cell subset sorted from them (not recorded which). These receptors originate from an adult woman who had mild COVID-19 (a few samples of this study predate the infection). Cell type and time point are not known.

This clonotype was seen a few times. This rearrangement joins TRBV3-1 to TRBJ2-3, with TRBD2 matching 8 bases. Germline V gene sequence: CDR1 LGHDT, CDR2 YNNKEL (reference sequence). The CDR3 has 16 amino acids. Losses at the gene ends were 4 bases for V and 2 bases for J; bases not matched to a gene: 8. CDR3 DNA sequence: TGTGCCAGCAGCCCGTACCCGGGGGGGGCCACAGATACGCAGTATTTT. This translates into CASSPYPGGATDTQYF.

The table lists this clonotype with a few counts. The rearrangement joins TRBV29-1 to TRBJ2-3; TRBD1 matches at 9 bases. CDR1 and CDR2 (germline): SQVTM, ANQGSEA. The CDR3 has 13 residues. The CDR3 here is CARQGEGTDTQYF. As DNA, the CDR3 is TGCGCCAGACAGGGGGAAGGAACAGATACGCAGTATTTT.

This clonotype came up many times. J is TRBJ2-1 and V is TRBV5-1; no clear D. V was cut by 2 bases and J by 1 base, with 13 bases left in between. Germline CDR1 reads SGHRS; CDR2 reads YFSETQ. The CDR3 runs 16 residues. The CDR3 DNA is TGCGCCAGCAGCTTCCGGGCGGCGGAATCCTACAATGAGCAGTTCTTC. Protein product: CASSFRAAESYNEQFF. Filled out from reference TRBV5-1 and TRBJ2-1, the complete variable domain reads KAGVTQTPRYLIKTRGQQVTLSCSPISGHRSVSWYQQTPGQGLQFLFEYFSETQRNKGNFPGRFSGRQFSNSRSEMNVSTLELGDSALYLCASSFRAAESYNEQFFGPGTRLTVL.

The CDR3 loop is CATSRDHTGGDQPQHF. The CDR3 DNA follows: TGTGCCACCAGCAGAGATCATACAGGGGGCGATCAGCCCCAGCATTTT. The genes are TRBV15 and TRBJ1-5, with TRBD1 identical over 9 bases. Germline CDR1 and CDR2: LNHNV and YYDKDF (reference sequence). Trimming at V came to 0 bases and at J to 5 bases, leaving 5 bases not matched to a gene. The CDR3 is 16 residues long.

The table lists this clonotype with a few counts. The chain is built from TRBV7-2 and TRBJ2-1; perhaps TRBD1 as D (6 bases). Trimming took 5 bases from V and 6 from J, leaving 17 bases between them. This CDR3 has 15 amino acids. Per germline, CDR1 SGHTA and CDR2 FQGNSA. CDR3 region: CASSPSRTAGNEQFF. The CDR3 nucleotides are TGTGCCAGCAGCCCTAGTCGGACAGCCGGCAATGAGCAGTTCTTC.

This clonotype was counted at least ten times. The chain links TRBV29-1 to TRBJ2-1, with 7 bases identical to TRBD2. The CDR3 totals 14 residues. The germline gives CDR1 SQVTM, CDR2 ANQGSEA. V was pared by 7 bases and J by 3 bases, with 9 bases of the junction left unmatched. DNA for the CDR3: TGCAGCGCCTCGTTGCGCGGGGGCTACAATGAGCAGTTCTTC. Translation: CSASLRGGYNEQFF.

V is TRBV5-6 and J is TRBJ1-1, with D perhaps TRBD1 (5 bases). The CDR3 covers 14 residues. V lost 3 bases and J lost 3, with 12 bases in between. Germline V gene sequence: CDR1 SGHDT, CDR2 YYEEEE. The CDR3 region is CASSSVGGDTEAFF. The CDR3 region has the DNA TGTGCCAGCAGCTCAGTCGGAGGGGACACTGAAGCTTTCTTT. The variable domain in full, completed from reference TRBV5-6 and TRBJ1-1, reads DAGVTQSPTHLIKTRGQQVTLRCSPKSGHDTVSWYQQALGQGPQFIFQYYEEEERQRGNFPDRFSGHQFPNYSSELNVNALLLGDSALYLCASSSVGGDTEAFFGQGTRLTVV.

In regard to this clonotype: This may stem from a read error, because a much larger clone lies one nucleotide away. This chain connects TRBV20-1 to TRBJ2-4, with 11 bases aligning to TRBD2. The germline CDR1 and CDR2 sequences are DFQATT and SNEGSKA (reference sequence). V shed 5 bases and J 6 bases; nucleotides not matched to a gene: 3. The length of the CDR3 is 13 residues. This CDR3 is CSALAGGTNIQYF. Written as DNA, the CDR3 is TGCAGTGCTTTAGCGGGAGGGACAAACATTCAGTACTTC.

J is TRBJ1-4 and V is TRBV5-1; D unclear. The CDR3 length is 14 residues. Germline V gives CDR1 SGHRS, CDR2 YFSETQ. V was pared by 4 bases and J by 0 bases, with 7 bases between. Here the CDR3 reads CASSPTATNEKLFF. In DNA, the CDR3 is TGCGCCAGCAGCCCGACGGCAACTAATGAAAAACTGTTTTTT.

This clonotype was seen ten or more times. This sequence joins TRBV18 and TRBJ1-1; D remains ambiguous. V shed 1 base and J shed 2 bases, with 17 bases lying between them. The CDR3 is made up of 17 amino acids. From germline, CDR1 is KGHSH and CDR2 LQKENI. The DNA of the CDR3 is TGTGCCAGCTCACCACGCGCGATCCTAGGAGGAAACACTGAAGCTTTCTTT. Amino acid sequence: CASSPRAILGGNTEAFF. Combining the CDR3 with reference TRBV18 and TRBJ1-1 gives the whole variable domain NAGVMQNPRHLVRRRGQEARLRCSPMKGHSHVYWYRQLPEEGLKFMVYLQKENIIDESGMPKERFSAEFPKEGPSILRIQQVVRGDSAAYFCASSPRAILGGNTEAFFGQGTRLTVV.

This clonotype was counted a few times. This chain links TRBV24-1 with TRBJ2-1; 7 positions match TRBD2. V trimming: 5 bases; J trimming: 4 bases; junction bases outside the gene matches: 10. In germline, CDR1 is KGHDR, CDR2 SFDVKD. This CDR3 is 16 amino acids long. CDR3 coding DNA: TGTGCCACCAGTGTTACCCAGAGCGGGGTTTACAATGAGCAGTTCTTC. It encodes CATSVTQSGVYNEQFF.

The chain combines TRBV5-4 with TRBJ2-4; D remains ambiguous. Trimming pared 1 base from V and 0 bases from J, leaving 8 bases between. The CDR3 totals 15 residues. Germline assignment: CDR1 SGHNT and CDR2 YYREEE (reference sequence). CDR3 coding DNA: TGTGCCAGCAGCTTGCCCGGGCAAGCCAAAAACATTCAGTACTTC. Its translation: CASSLPGQAKNIQYF.

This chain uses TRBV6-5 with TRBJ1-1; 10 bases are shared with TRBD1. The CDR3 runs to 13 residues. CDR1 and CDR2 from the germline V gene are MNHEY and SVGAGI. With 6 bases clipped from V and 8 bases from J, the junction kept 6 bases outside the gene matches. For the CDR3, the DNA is TGTGCCAGCAGGACAGGGGGCTTAAAGGAAGCTTTCTTT. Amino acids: CASRTGGLKEAFF.

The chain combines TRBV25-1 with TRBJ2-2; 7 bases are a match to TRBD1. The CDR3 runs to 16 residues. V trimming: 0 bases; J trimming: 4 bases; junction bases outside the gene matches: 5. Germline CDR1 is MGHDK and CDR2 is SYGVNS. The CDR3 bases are TGTGCCAGCAGTGAATATGAGGGGGCTAGCACCGGGGAGCTGTTTTTT. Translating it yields CASSEYEGASTGELFF.

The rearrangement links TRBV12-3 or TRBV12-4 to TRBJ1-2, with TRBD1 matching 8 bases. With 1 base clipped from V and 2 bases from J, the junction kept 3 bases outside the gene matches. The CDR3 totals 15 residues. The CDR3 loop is CASSLGQGMNYGYTF. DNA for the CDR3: TGTGCCAGCAGTTTAGGACAGGGGATGAACTATGGCTACACCTTC.

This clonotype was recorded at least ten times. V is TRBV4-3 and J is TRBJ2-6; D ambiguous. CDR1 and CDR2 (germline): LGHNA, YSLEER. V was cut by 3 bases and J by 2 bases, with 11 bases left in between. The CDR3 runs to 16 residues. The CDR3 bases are TGCGCCAGCAGCCAGACGGACGGCGCTGGGGCCAACGTCCTGACTTTC. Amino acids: CASSQTDGAGANVLTF.

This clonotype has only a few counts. The CDR3 DNA follows: TGCGCCAGCAGCCGGGACACGGAAAAATACGAGCAGTACTTC. Translated: CASSRDTEKYEQYF. The chain employs TRBV5-1 and TRBJ2-7, with a tentative D call TRBD1 (6 bases). Trimming took off 4 bases at V and 4 bases at J, with 15 bases between the two ends. Per germline, CDR1 SGHRS and CDR2 YFSETQ. The CDR3 loop spans 14 amino acids.

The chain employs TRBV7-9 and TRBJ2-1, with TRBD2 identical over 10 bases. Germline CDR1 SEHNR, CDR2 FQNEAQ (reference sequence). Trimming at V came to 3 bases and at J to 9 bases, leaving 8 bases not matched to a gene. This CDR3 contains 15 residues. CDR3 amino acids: CASSFSGRTRTEQFF. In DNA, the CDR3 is TGTGCCAGCAGCTTTAGCGGGAGGACCCGGACTGAGCAGTTCTTC.

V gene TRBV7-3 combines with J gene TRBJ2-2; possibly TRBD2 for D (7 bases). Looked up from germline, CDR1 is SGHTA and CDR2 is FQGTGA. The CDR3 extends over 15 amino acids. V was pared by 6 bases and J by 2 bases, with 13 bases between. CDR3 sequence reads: CASRGGTRNTGELFF. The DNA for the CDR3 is TGTGCCAGCAGGGGGGGGACAAGAAACACCGGGGAGCTGTTTTTT.

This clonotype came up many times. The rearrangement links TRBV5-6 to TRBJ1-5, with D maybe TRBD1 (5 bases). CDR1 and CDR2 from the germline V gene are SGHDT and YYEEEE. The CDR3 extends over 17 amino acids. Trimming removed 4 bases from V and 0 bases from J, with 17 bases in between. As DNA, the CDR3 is TGTGCCAGCAGCAATGGACGGGGCTTGAATAGCAATCAGCCCCAGCATTTT. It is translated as CASSNGRGLNSNQPQHF.

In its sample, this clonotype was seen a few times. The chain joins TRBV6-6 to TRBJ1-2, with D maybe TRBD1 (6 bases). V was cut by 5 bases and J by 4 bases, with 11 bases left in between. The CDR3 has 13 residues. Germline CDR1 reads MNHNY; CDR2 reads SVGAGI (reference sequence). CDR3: CASSDGQFYGYTF. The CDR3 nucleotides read TGTGCCAGCAGTGACGGACAGTTCTATGGCTACACCTTC.

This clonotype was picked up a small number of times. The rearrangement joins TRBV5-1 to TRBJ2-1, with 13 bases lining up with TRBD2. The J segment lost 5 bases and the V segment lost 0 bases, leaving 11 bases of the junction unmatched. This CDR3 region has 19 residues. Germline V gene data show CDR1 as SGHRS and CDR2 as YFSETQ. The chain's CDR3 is CASSLALTSGGAGHNEQFF. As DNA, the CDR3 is TGCGCCAGCAGCTTGGCCCTCACTAGCGGGGGGGCCGGTCACAATGAGCAGTTCTTC.

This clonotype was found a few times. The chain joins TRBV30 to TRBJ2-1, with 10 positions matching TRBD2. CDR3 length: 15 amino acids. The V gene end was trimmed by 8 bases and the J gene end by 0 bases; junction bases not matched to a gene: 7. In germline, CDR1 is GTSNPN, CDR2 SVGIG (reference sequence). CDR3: CAGRWTSGSYNEQFF. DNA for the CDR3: TGTGCCGGGCGGTGGACTAGCGGCTCCTACAATGAGCAGTTCTTC.

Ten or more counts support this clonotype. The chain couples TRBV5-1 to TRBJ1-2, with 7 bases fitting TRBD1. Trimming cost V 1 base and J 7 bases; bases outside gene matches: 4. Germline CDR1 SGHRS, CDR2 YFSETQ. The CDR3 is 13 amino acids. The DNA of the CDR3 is TGCGCCAGCAGCTTGACAGGGGTTACTGGCTACACCTTC. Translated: CASSLTGVTGYTF.

The CDR3 region is CASNPQGRRGGDNEQFF. For the CDR3, the DNA is TGTGCCAGCAACCCCCAAGGGAGGCGCGGGGGGGACAATGAGCAGTTCTTC. The chain employs TRBV27 and TRBJ2-1; TRBD2 matches at 9 bases. V gave up 7 bases and J gave up 5 bases; unmatched junction bases: 15. Germline CDR1 and CDR2: MNHEY and SMNVEV (reference sequence). The CDR3 has 17 residues.

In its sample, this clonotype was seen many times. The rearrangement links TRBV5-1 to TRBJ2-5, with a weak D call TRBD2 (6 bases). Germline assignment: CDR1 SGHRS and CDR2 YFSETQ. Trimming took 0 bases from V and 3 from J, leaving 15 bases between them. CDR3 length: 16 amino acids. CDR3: CASSLAEGTVKETQYF. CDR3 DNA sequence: TGCGCCAGCAGCTTGGCGGAGGGTACGGTAAAAGAGACCCAGTACTTC.

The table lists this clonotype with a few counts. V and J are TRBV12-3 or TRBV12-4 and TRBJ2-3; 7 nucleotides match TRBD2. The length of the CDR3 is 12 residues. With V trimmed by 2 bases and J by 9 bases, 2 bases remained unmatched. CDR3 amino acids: CASSLRAGTQYF. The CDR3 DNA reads TGTGCCAGCAGTTTAAGAGCGGGAACGCAGTATTTT.

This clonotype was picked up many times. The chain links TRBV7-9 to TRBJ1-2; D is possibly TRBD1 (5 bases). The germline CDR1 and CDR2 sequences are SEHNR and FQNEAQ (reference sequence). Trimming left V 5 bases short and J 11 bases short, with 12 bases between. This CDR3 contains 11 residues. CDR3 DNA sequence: TGTGCCAGCAGCCCCGGGACGACGTACACCTTC. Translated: CASSPGTTYTF.

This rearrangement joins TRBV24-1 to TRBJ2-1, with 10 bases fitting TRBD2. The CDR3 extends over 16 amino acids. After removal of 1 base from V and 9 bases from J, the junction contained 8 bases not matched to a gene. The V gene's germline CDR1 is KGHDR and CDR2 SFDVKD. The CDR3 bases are TGTGCCACCAGTGATTTCCCTAGCGGGAGTTTCACTGAGCAGTTCTTC. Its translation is CATSDFPSGSFTEQFF.